The sequence of this T cell receptor (delta chain) was determined in a study of gamma-delta T cells after stem cell transplantation. This clone has a handful of counts. This is likely an artifact of a read error, given a far larger clone one base away. Other DNA sequences in the same sample also yield this CDR3. The CDR3 contains 16 residues. Per germline, CDR1 GEAIGNYY and CDR2 EKD. The V gene end was trimmed by 3 bases and the J gene end by 0 bases; junction bases not matched to a gene: 7. TCRdb re-called clones from the RT-PCR reads via CATT. The table includes about 720 delta-chain clones, 9% to 10% detected once.

This TCR was sampled from a human donor. It is not recorded whose cells these are; they may come from a transplant donor. The V call is TRDV2, the J call TRDJ1; 9 bases match TRDD3. Sample: gamma-delta T cells. CDR3 bases: TGTGCCTGTGACGACTTGACTGGGGGACACACCGATAAACTCATCTTT. Translating gives CACDDLTGGHTDKLIF.